What follows are 21 T cell receptor beta chains derived from one specimen sequenced in a study of blood T cell repertoires in COVID-19. Method: immunoSEQ multiplex PCR; TCRdb's copy keeps in-frame clones and lacks some. The sample holds more than 300,000 clones, over 75% seen once. The specimen was peripheral blood. The receptors were gathered from a woman in her twenties or thirties with COVID-19, enrolled during active disease.

The rearrangement joins TRBV27 to TRBJ2-3; 9 bases agree with TRBD2. With 5 bases clipped from V and 6 bases from J, the junction kept 15 bases outside the gene matches. The CDR3 loop spans 17 amino acids. Per germline, CDR1 MNHEY and CDR2 SMNVEV (reference sequence). CDR3 region: CASSASGASGKGDTQYF. The CDR3 nucleotides are TGTGCCAGCAGTGCTAGTGGGGCTAGCGGGAAAGGGGATACGCAGTATTTT.

The gene calls are TRBV7-6 and TRBJ2-3, with D possibly TRBD1 on 6 matching bases. V lost 5 bases, J lost 6 bases, and 18 bases lay in between. CDR1 and CDR2 from the germline V gene are SGHVS and FNYEAQ. CDR3 length: 15 amino acids. DNA of the CDR3: TGTGCCAGCAGCAGTGAACAGGGCCCCTCCGATACGCAGTATTTT. This codes for CASSSEQGPSDTQYF.

The chain carries TRBV7-8 and TRBJ2-6, with D possibly matching TRBD1 (5 bases). CDR3 length: 18 amino acids. CDR1 and CDR2 (germline): SGHVS, FQNEAQ. Trimming took off 0 bases at V and 0 bases at J, with 12 bases between the two ends. The CDR3 nucleotides are TGTGCCAGCAGCTTAGCGCTACAGGTGGGCTCTGGGGCCAACGTCCTGACTTTC. Translating gives CASSLALQVGSGANVLTF.

The V call is TRBV28, the J call TRBJ2-7, with D possibly TRBD2 on 6 matching bases. This CDR3 has 14 amino acids. CDR1 is MDHEN, CDR2 SYDVKM, per germline. V dropped 7 bases and J dropped 3 bases, with 16 bases sitting between them. As DNA, the CDR3 is TGTGCCAGCACCCCCCGGAGGGAAATCTACGAGCAGTACTTC. Translation: CASTPRREIYEQYF. The full variable domain, rest sourced from reference TRBV28 and TRBJ2-7, is DVKVTQSSRYLVKRTGEKVFLECVQDMDHENMFWYRQDPGLGLRLIYFSYDVKMKEKGDIPEGYSVSREKKERFSLILESASTNQTSMYLCASTPRREIYEQYFGPGTRLTVT.

The rearrangement joins TRBV11-2 to TRBJ2-7; the match to TRBD1 covers 11 bases. Losses at the gene ends were 3 bases for V and 5 bases for J; bases not matched to a gene: 6. CDR1 SGHAT and CDR2 FQNNGV come from the germline V gene. This CDR3 has 15 amino acids. The CDR3 DNA sequence: TGTGCCAGCAGCTTCGTGCGGACAGGGGGCCACGAGCAGTACTTC. Translating it yields CASSFVRTGGHEQYF.

This clone has only one observation. The chain couples TRBV5-1 to TRBJ2-1; D is possibly TRBD1 (6 bases). The V gene's germline CDR1 is SGHRS and CDR2 YFSETQ. Between the trimmed V and J ends, which lost 6 bases and 9 bases, there was a span of 13 bases. This CDR3 has 12 amino acids. The CDR3 coding sequence is TGCGCCAGCACCCGACAACAGGGTGAGCAGTTCTTC. The encoded protein is CASTRQQGEQFF.

Only a few counts were recorded for this clone. The chain couples TRBV5-5 to TRBJ2-7; possible D gene TRBD1, 6 bases. The CDR3 runs to 14 residues. Germline CDR1 is SGHKS and CDR2 is YYEKEE (reference sequence). The germline V and J ends were trimmed by 4 bases and 10 bases, with 21 bases remaining between them. The CDR3 coding sequence is TGTGCCAGCAGCCAACTTGGCCGACAGGTAGAACAGTACTTC. Encoded protein: CASSQLGRQVEQYF.

This chain uses TRBV4-3 with TRBJ1-2; 11 positions agree with TRBD1. Per the germline V gene, CDR1 is LGHNA and CDR2 is YSLEER. V gave up 4 bases and J gave up 4 bases; unmatched junction bases: 2. The CDR3 spans 14 residues. The CDR3 bases are TGCGCCAGCAGCCGGACAGGGGGCCTCTATGGCTACACCTTC. Its protein is CASSRTGGLYGYTF.

The chain couples TRBV5-1 to TRBJ2-7; TRBD1 matches at 9 bases. Trimming cost V 4 bases and J 6 bases; bases outside gene matches: 14. The CDR3 length is 16 residues. The germline gives CDR1 SGHRS, CDR2 YFSETQ. The CDR3: CASSATTGGGVGEQYF. In nucleotides, the CDR3 is TGCGCCAGCAGCGCTACAACAGGGGGCGGGGTGGGCGAGCAGTACTTC.

V and J are TRBV6-5 and TRBJ1-4; 12 bases align to TRBD1. Germline loops: CDR1 MNHEY, CDR2 SVGAGI. The CDR3 spans 14 residues. Germline trimming cut 6 bases from V and 10 bases from J; bases unmatched to any gene: 6. CDR3 sequence: CASSRGQGARKLFF. The CDR3 DNA follows: TGTGCCAGCAGCCGGGGACAGGGGGCCAGAAAACTGTTTTTT.

The chain is built from TRBV7-9 and TRBJ2-7; a possible D gene is TRBD1 (5 bases). Germline V lookup: CDR1 SEHNR, CDR2 FQNEAQ (reference sequence). The germline V and J ends were trimmed by 1 base and 2 bases, with 6 bases remaining between them. This CDR3 comprises 13 residues. The CDR3 bases are TGTGCCAGCAGCTTAGAGGGGACCTACGAGCAGTACTTC. Translation: CASSLEGTYEQYF.

The chain uses TRBV9 and TRBJ2-3; D is uncertain. The germline V gene has CDR1 SGDLS and CDR2 YYNGEE. Trimming removed 3 bases at V and 4 bases at J, with 15 bases between. CDR3 size: 15 residues. CDR3 region: CASSETPRAADTQYF. In DNA, the CDR3 is TGTGCCAGCAGCGAGACCCCGCGCGCGGCAGATACGCAGTATTTT.

The V call is TRBV6-5, the J call TRBJ2-5; TRBD1 is a possible D gene (7 bases). Germline assignment: CDR1 MNHEY and CDR2 SVGAGI. Trimming took 7 bases from V and 2 from J, leaving 17 bases between them. The CDR3 sequence is 15 residues long. The CDR3 DNA reads TGTGCCAGCACCAGGGGGGTAAGGGGGCAAGAGACCCAGTACTTC. Its protein is CASTRGVRGQETQYF.

This chain uses TRBV27 with TRBJ2-7; 9 nucleotides match TRBD2. Germline lookup yields CDR1 MNHEY and CDR2 SMNVEV (reference sequence). The CDR3 runs to 14 residues. V dropped 8 bases and J dropped 7; count of bases not matched to a gene: 12. CDR3 bases: TGTGCCAGCGGAGGTTATAGCGGGAGATATGAGCAGTACTTC. This codes for CASGGYSGRYEQYF.

The chain links TRBV13 to TRBJ2-2, with D unresolved. This CDR3 is 12 amino acids long. Germline CDR1 is PRHDT and CDR2 is FYEKMQ (reference sequence). V lost 6 bases, J lost 1 base, and 3 bases lay in between. The CDR3 DNA sequence: TGTGCCAGCAGTCAGAACACCGGGGAGCTGTTTTTT. This translates into CASSQNTGELFF.

This clone appeared a few times. The rearrangement uses TRBV2 and TRBJ2-2, with 11 bases that match TRBD1. Trimming removed 4 bases from V and 7 bases from J; junction bases left unmatched: 5. CDR1 and CDR2 from the germline V gene are SNHLY and FYNNEI. This CDR3 comprises 15 residues. CDR3 in DNA: TGTGCCAGCAGTGTTTTGGGACAGGGGGTCGGGGAGCTGTTTTTT. The encoded protein is CASSVLGQGVGELFF.

The chain carries TRBV2 and TRBJ2-2, with 10 bases identical to TRBD2. CDR3 length: 14 residues. Germline assignment: CDR1 SNHLY and CDR2 FYNNEI. V was clipped by 10 bases and J by 7 bases; unmatched bases: 9. The CDR3 spells CATGSGRADGELFF. The DNA for the CDR3 is TGTGCCACCGGGAGCGGGAGGGCCGACGGGGAGCTGTTTTTT.

This chain links TRBV27 with TRBJ2-5; TRBD1 agrees at 9 bases. The CDR3 is 16 amino acids. Germline CDR1 reads MNHEY; CDR2 reads SMNVEV (reference sequence). J lost 5 bases, V lost 6 bases, and 13 bases had no gene match. CDR3 protein: CASSTGTGFIGETQYF. The DNA of the CDR3 is TGTGCCAGCAGCACCGGGACAGGGTTTATCGGGGAGACCCAGTACTTC.

The sample holds many counts of this clone. The V and J genes are TRBV10-3 and TRBJ2-5; the match to TRBD1 covers 10 bases. V was pared by 9 bases and J by 4 bases, with 11 bases of the junction left unmatched. The CDR3 contains 15 residues. Per germline, CDR1 ENHRY and CDR2 SYGVKD. The CDR3 protein is CAMSLGQGEGETQYF. The CDR3 DNA sequence: TGTGCCATGAGCCTTGGACAGGGGGAAGGAGAGACCCAGTACTTC.

This clone was detected once. The V and J genes are TRBV9 and TRBJ2-7; D unclear. The CDR3 is made up of 14 amino acids. With 3 bases removed from V and 3 bases from J, the gap between germline ends came to 13 bases. CDR1 is SGDLS and CDR2 is YYNGEE in the germline V gene. The CDR3 reads CASSALTENYEQYF. The CDR3 nucleotides read TGTGCCAGCAGCGCACTCACAGAAAACTACGAGCAGTACTTC.

This chain links TRBV11-2 with TRBJ2-3, with TRBD1 matching 8 bases. The CDR3 loop spans 16 amino acids. CDR1 is SGHAT and CDR2 is FQNNGV in the germline V gene. The junction had 5 bases not matched to a gene; V was cut back by 1 base and J by 2 bases. In nucleotides, the CDR3 is TGTGCCAGCAGCTTAGTGTCCAGGGGGCTCACAGATACGCAGTATTTT. It specifies CASSLVSRGLTDTQYF.